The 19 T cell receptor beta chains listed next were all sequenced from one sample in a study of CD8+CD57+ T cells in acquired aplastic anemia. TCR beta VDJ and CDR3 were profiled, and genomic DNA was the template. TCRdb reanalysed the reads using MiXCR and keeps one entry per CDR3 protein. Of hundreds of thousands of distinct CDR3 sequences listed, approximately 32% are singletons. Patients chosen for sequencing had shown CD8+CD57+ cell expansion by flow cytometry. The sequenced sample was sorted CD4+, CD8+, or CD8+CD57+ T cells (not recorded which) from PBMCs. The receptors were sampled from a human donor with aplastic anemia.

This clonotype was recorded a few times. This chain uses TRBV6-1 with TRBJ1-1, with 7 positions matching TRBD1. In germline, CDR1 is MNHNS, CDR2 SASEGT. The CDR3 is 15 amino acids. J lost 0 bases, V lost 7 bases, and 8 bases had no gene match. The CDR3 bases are TGTGCCAGCATTAGGAGGGGACAGATGAACACTGAAGCTTTCTTT. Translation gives CASIRRGQMNTEAFF.

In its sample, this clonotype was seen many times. The CDR3 loop is CASKGTGAPDQPQHF. CDR3 nucleotides: TGTGCCAGTAAAGGGACAGGGGCGCCCGATCAGCCCCAGCATTTT. The rearrangement uses TRBV19 and TRBJ1-5, with TRBD1 matching over 10 bases. Trimming took 7 bases from V and 5 from J; bases not matched to a gene: 8. CDR3 length: 15 amino acids. Germline CDR1 reads LNHDA; CDR2 reads SQIVND (reference sequence).

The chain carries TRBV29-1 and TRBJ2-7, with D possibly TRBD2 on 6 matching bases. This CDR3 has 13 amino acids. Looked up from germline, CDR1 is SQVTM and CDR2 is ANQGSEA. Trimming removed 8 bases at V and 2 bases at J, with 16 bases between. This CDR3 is CSLSGGSAYEQYF. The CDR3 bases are TGCAGCTTATCCGGAGGGAGCGCCTACGAGCAGTACTTC.

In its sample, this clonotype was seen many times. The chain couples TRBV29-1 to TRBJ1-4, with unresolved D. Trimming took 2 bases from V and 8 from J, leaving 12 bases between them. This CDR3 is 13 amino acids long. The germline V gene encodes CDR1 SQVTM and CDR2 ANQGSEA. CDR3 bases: TGCAGCGTTGAATCAGGCGGTGCCGAAAAACTGTTTTTT. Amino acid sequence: CSVESGGAEKLFF.

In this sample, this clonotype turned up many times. CDR3 residues: CASSQRTGNSPLHF. In DNA, the CDR3 is TGTGCCAGCAGCCAAAGGACAGGGAATTCACCCCTCCACTTT. V gene TRBV4-2 combines with J gene TRBJ1-6, with 8 nucleotides matching TRBD1. The CDR3 sequence is 14 residues long. Germline assignment: CDR1 LGHNA and CDR2 YNFKEQ. V lost 2 bases, J lost 7 bases, and 1 base stayed unmatched.

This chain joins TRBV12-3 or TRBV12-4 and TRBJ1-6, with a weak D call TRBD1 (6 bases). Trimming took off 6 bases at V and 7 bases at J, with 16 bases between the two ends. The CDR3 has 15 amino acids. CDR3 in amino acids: CASSPSGAGNSPLHF. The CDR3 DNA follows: TGTGCCAGCAGCCCTTCGGGGGCAGGGAATTCACCCCTCCACTTT.

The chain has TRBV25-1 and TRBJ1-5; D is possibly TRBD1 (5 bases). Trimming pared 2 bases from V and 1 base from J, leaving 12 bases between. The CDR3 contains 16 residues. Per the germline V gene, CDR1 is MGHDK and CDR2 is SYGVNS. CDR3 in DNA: TGTGCCAGCAGTGAACAGGGTAAGAGAAGCAATCAGCCCCAGCATTTT. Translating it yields CASSEQGKRSNQPQHF.

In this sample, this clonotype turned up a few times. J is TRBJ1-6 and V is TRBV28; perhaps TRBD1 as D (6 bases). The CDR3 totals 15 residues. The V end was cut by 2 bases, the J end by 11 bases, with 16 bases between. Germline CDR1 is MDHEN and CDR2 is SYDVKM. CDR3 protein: CASSLITGLGTPLHF. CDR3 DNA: TGTGCCAGCAGTTTAATCACAGGGTTAGGGACACCCCTCCACTTT.

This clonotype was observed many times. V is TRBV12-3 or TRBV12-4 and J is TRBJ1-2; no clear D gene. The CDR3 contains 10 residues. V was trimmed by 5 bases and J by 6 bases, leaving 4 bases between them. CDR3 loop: CASSLNGYTF. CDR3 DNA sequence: TGTGCCAGCAGTCTCAATGGCTACACCTTC.

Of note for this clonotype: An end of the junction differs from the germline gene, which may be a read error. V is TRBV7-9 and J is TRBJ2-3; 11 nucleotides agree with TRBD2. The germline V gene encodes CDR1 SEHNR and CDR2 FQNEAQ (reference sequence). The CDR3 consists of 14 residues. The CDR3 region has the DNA TGTGCCAGCAGGTTAGCGGGAGGGACAGATACGCAGTGTTTT. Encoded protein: CASRLAGGTDTQCF.

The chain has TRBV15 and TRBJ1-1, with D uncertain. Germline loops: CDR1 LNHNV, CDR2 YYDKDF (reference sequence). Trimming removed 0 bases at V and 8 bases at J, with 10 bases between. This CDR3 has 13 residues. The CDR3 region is CATSRDFGTEAFF. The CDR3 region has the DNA TGTGCCACCAGCAGAGATTTTGGCACAGAAGCTTTCTTT.

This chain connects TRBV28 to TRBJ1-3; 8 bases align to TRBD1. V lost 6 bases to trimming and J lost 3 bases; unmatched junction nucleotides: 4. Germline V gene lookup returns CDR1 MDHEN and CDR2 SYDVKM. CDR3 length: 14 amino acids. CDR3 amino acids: CASRTGQGGNTIYF. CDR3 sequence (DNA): TGTGCCAGCAGAACCGGACAGGGTGGAAACACCATATATTTT.

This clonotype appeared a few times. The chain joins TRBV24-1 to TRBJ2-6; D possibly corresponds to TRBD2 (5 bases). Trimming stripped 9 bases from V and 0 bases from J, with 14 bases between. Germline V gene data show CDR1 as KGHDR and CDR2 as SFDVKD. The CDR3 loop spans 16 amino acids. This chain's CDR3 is CATGVEGISGANVLTF. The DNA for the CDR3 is TGTGCCACCGGAGTTGAGGGAATCTCTGGGGCCAACGTCCTGACTTTC.

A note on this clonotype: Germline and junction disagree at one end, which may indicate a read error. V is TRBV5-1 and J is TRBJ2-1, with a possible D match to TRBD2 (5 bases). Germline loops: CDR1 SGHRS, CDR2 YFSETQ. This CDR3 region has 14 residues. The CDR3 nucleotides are TGCGCCAGCAGCTTGGGAGGGCGCGACAATGGGCAGTTCTTC. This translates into CASSLGGRDNGQFF.

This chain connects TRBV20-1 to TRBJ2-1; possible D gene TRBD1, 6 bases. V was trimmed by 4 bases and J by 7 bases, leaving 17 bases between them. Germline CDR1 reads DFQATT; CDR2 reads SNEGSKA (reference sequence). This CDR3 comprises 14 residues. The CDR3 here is CSANHQQGVNEQFF. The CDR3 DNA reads TGCAGTGCTAACCACCAACAGGGTGTAAATGAGCAGTTCTTC.

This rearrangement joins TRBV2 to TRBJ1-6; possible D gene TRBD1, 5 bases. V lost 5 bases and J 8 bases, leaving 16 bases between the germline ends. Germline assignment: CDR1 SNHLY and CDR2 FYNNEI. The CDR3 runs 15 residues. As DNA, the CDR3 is TGTGCCAGCAGTTGGGAAGGCAGGGTTTATTCACCCCTCCACTTT. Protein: CASSWEGRVYSPLHF.

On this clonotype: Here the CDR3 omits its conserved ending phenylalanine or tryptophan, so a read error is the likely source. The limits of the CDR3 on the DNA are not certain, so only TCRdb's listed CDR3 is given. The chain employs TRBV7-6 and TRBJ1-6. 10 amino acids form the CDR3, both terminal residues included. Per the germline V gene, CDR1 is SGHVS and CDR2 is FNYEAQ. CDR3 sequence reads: CASSLGASHS.

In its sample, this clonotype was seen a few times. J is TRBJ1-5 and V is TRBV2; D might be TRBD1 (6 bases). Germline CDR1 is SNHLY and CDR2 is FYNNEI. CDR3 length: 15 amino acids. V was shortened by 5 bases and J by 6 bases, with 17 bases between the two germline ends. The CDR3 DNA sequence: TGTGCCAGCAGTTTCCTCTTGGGGGGGGCTCAGCCCCAGCATTTT. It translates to CASSFLLGGAQPQHF.

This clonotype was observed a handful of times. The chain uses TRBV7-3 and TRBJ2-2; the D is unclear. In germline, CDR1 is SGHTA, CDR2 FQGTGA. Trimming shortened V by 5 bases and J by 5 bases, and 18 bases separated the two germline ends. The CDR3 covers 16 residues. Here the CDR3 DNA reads TGTGCCAGCAGCCCGCCCCCTTCGCTGGGAACCGGGGAGCTGTTTTTT. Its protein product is CASSPPPSLGTGELFF.